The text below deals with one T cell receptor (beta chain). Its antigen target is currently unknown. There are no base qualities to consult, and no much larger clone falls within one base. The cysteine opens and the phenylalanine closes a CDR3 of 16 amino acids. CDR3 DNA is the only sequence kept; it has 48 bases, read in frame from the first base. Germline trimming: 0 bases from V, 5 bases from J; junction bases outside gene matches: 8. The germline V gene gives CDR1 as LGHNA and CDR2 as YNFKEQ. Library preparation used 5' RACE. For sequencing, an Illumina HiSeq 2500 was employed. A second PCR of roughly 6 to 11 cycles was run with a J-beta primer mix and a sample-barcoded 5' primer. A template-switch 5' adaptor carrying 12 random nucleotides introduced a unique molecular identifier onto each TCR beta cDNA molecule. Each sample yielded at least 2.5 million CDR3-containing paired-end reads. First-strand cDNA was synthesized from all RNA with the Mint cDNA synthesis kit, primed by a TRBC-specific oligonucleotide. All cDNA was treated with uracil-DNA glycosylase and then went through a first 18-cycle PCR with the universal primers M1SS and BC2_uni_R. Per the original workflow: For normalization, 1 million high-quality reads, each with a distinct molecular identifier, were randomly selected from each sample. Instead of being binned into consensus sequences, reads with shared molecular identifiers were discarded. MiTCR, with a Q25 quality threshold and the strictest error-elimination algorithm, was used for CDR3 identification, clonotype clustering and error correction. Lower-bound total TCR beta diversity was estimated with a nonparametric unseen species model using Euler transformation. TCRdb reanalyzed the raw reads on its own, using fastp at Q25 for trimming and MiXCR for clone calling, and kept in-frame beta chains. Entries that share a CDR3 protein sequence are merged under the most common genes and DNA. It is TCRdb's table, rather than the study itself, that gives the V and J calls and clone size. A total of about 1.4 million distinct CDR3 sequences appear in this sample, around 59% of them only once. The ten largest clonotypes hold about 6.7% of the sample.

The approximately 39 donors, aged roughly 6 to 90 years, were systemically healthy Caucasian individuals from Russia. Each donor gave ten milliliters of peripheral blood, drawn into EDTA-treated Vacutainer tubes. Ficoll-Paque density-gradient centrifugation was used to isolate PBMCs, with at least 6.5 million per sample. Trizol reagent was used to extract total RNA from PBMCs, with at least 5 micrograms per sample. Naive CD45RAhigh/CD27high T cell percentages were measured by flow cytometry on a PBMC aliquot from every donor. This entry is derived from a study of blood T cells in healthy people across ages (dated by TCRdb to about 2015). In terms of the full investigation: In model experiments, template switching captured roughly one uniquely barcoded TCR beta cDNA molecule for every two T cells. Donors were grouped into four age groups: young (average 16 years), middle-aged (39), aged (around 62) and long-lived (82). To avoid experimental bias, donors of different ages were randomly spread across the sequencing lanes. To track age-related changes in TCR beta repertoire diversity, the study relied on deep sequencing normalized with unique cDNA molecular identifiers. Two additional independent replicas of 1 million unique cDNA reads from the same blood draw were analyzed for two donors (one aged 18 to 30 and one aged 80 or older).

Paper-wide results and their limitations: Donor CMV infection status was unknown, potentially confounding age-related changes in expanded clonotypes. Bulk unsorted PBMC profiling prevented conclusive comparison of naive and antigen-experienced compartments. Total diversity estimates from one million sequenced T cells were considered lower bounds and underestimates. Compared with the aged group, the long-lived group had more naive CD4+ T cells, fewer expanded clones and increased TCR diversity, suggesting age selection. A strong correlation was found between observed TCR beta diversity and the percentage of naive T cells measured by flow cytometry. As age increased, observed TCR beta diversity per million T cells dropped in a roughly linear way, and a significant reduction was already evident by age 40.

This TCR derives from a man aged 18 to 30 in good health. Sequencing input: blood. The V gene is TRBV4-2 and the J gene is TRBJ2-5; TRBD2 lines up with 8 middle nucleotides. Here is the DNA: TGTGCCAGCAGCCAAGATCCTGGACTAGCACCGGAGACCCAGTACTTC. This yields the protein CASSQDPGLAPETQYF.